The 30 T cell receptor beta chains below come from one sample, sequenced in a study of cytomegalovirus exposure and HLA in healthy donors. PCR employed 60 Vbeta and 13 Jbeta primers. Repertoires were generated with immunoSEQ multiplex PCR, while TCRdb's copy carries only in-frame clones and drops some. The table lists tens of thousands of clones, with 9% to 15% in the top ten. Sequenced input: PBMCs. Receptors were obtained from a woman under 40 in good health and CMV-seropositive.

J is TRBJ1-1 and V is TRBV11-3; TRBD1 might be the D (5 bases). The germline V gene encodes CDR1 SGHNT and CDR2 YENEEA. V was pared by 4 bases and J by 1 base, with 7 bases between. The CDR3 has 13 amino acids. The CDR3 DNA reads TGTGCCAGCAGCTACGGACAGAACACTGAAGCTTTCTTT. This gives the protein CASSYGQNTEAFF.

The V gene is TRBV7-8, the J gene TRBJ2-7, with D maybe TRBD1 (6 bases). Trimming shortened V by 2 bases and J by 3 bases, and 20 bases separated the two germline ends. Per the germline V gene, CDR1 is SGHVS and CDR2 is FQNEAQ. The CDR3 consists of 17 residues. CDR3 amino acids: CASSLSFTGMGDYEQYF. In nucleotides, the CDR3 is TGTGCCAGCAGCTTATCTTTTACAGGGATGGGCGACTACGAGCAGTACTTC.

V is TRBV7-2 and J is TRBJ2-3, with D uncertain. Trimming stripped 4 bases from V and 5 bases from J, with 10 bases between. The CDR3 extends over 13 amino acids. Germline V lookup: CDR1 SGHTA, CDR2 FQGNSA. The CDR3 reads CASSSDFVDTQYF. CDR3 nucleotides: TGTGCCAGCAGCTCAGATTTTGTAGATACGCAGTATTTT.

The chain employs TRBV19 and TRBJ1-5, with 10 bases fitting TRBD1. The V segment lost 2 bases and the J segment 6 bases; nucleotides outside the gene matches: 10. Germline V lookup: CDR1 LNHDA, CDR2 SQIVND (reference sequence). This CDR3 comprises 17 residues. CDR3 bases: TGTGCCAGTAGTATATTGTCGGGACAGGGGATTTTTCAGCCCCAGCATTTT. It encodes CASSILSGQGIFQPQHF.

The CDR3 sequence: CASSPGQGWLTDTQYF. CDR3 sequence (DNA): TGTGCCAGCAGCCCCGGACAGGGGTGGCTCACAGATACGCAGTATTTT. V gene TRBV11-3 combines with J gene TRBJ2-3; TRBD1 agrees at 9 bases. After removal of 5 bases from V and 2 bases from J, the junction contained 8 bases not matched to a gene. Germline CDR1 and CDR2: SGHNT and YENEEA. The CDR3 is made up of 16 amino acids.

This chain joins TRBV15 and TRBJ2-7; tentative D call: TRBD2 (6 bases). CDR3 size: 13 residues. Germline V lookup: CDR1 LNHNV, CDR2 YYDKDF (reference sequence). V was pared by 3 bases and J by 4 bases, with 10 bases between. CDR3 DNA sequence: TGTGCCACCAGCAGGGCCCGGGGGTACGAGCAGTACTTC. It is translated as CATSRARGYEQYF.

This sequence joins TRBV9 and TRBJ2-1; tentatively, D is TRBD2 (5 bases). The CDR3 consists of 16 residues. Trimming shortened V by 2 bases and J by 7 bases, and 19 bases separated the two germline ends. Germline CDR1 is SGDLS and CDR2 is YYNGEE. CDR3 sequence (DNA): TGTGCCAGCAGCGTTGGTTGGCGGGTCCCAATAAATGAGCAGTTCTTC. Residues: CASSVGWRVPINEQFF.

V usage is TRBV18 and J usage is TRBJ2-1; 7 bases map to TRBD2. V gave up 3 bases and J gave up 7 bases; unmatched junction bases: 6. This CDR3 spans 14 amino acids. The germline CDR1 and CDR2 sequences are KGHSH and LQKENI. CDR3 residues: CASSPPSGRNEQFF. CDR3 in DNA: TGTGCCAGCTCACCGCCTAGCGGAAGGAATGAGCAGTTCTTC.

The J gene is TRBJ1-1, the V gene TRBV29-1; maybe TRBD1 (6 bases). Trimming stripped 3 bases from V and 9 bases from J, with 14 bases between. The CDR3 loop spans 12 amino acids. From germline, CDR1 is SQVTM and CDR2 ANQGSEA. This CDR3 is CSVEGASGQAFF. DNA for the CDR3: TGCAGCGTTGAGGGGGCTTCAGGACAAGCTTTCTTT.

CDR3 loop: CASSLLAGSSTDTQYF. CDR3 DNA: TGTGCCAGCAGTTTGTTAGCGGGGTCTAGCACAGATACGCAGTATTTT. This sequence joins TRBV28 and TRBJ2-3, with 8 bases that match TRBD2. The CDR3 is made up of 16 amino acids. Per the germline V gene, CDR1 is MDHEN and CDR2 is SYDVKM. V dropped 3 bases and J dropped 0; count of bases not matched to a gene: 5.

The chain is built from TRBV10-3 and TRBJ2-7; 11 nucleotides align to TRBD2. V shed 0 bases and J 0 bases; nucleotides not matched to a gene: 1. The CDR3 runs 16 residues. Germline CDR1 is ENHRY and CDR2 is SYGVKD. CDR3 nucleotide sequence: TGTGCCATCAGTGAGTCGGGGACTAGCGGCTCCTACGAGCAGTACTTC. Protein: CAISESGTSGSYEQYF.

CDR3 DNA sequence: TGCGCCAGCAGCCAAGATTCGGGACTAGCAGAGACCCAGTACTTC. This sequence encodes CASSQDSGLAETQYF. This chain links TRBV4-1 with TRBJ2-5, with TRBD2 matching over 9 bases. Germline CDR1 reads MGHRA; CDR2 reads YSYEKL. The trim removed 0 bases at V and 4 bases at J, leaving 3 bases unmatched. The CDR3 has 15 residues.

This chain links TRBV2 with TRBJ1-6; TRBD1 matches at 8 bases. Per germline, CDR1 SNHLY and CDR2 FYNNEI. This CDR3 is built from 14 residues. After removal of 5 bases from V and 7 bases from J, the junction contained 4 bases not matched to a gene. The CDR3 nucleotides read TGTGCCAGCAGTAAAAACAGGGGGAATTCACCCCTCCACTTT. Its protein is CASSKNRGNSPLHF. The variable domain in full, with the rest retrieved from reference TRBV2 and TRBJ1-6, is EPEVTQTPSHQVTQMGQEVILRCVPISNHLYFYWYRQILGQKVEFLVSFYNNEISEKSEIFDDQFSVERPDGSNFTLKIRSTKLEDSAMYFCASSKNRGNSPLHFGNGTRLTVT.

The V and J genes are TRBV19 and TRBJ2-7; 7 positions agree with TRBD2. The length of the CDR3 is 13 residues. With V trimmed by 3 bases and J by 6 bases, 5 bases remained unmatched. CDR1 and CDR2 from the germline V gene are LNHDA and SQIVND (reference sequence). This CDR3 is CASSMGGAGEQYF. The DNA for the CDR3 is TGTGCCAGTAGTATGGGAGGGGCTGGCGAGCAGTACTTC.

V gene TRBV18 combines with J gene TRBJ2-4; D gene ambiguous. Germline V CDR1 and CDR2: KGHSH, LQKENI. This CDR3 has 13 amino acids. V was shortened by 3 bases and J by 6 bases, with 9 bases between the two germline ends. The DNA of the CDR3 is TGTGCCAGCTCACCGATGAGTGGAAACATTCAGTACTTC. It codes for CASSPMSGNIQYF.

The J gene is TRBJ1-1, the V gene TRBV30; 7 bases are shared with TRBD1. This CDR3 contains 12 residues. J gave up 5 bases and V 5 bases, and 5 bases lay outside the gene matches. Per germline, CDR1 GTSNPN and CDR2 SVGIG (reference sequence). The CDR3 nucleotides are TGTGCCTGGCTGGACAGGCGGACTGAAGCTTTCTTT. This gives the protein CAWLDRRTEAFF.

The rearrangement joins TRBV4-1 to TRBJ2-7, with a tentative D call TRBD1 (5 bases). The length of the CDR3 is 15 residues. Between the trimmed V and J ends, which lost 1 base and 3 bases, there was a span of 13 bases. Germline CDR1 and CDR2: MGHRA and YSYEKL. CDR3 protein: CASSQVAGSFYEQYF. The CDR3 DNA follows: TGCGCCAGCAGCCAAGTCGCAGGGTCCTTCTACGAGCAGTACTTC.

V and J are TRBV5-1 and TRBJ1-1; no clear D gene. The length of the CDR3 is 14 residues. Per germline, CDR1 SGHRS and CDR2 YFSETQ. Trimming left V 3 bases short and J 3 bases short, with 12 bases between. The CDR3 sequence is CASSSEEGDTEAFF. As DNA, the CDR3 is TGCGCCAGCAGCTCAGAGGAGGGTGACACTGAAGCTTTCTTT. Full variable domain (rest looked up from reference TRBV5-1 and TRBJ1-1): KAGVTQTPRYLIKTRGQQVTLSCSPISGHRSVSWYQQTPGQGLQFLFEYFSETQRNKGNFPGRFSGRQFSNSRSEMNVSTLELGDSALYLCASSSEEGDTEAFFGQGTRLTVV.

The rearrangement joins TRBV6-5 to TRBJ1-2; weak D call: TRBD1 (6 bases). The V gene's germline CDR1 is MNHEY and CDR2 SVGAGI. The CDR3 runs 15 residues. Trimming stripped 5 bases from V and 0 bases from J, with 13 bases between. The chain's CDR3 is CASSVGTRPNYGYTF. The CDR3 region has the DNA TGTGCCAGCAGTGTTGGGACACGACCTAACTATGGCTACACCTTC.

V and J are TRBV30 and TRBJ1-4, with 9 bases that match TRBD1. Germline lookup yields CDR1 GTSNPN and CDR2 SVGIG (reference sequence). This CDR3 has 17 amino acids. The V gene end was trimmed by 4 bases and the J gene end by 0 bases; junction bases not matched to a gene: 9. The CDR3 DNA reads TGTGCCTGGACTCGGACAGGGGCCTTTGCAACTAATGAAAAACTGTTTTTT. It encodes CAWTRTGAFATNEKLFF.

The chain has TRBV7-9 and TRBJ2-3, with D unclear. This CDR3 is 15 amino acids long. Trimming pared 2 bases from V and 1 base from J, leaving 10 bases between. In germline, CDR1 is SEHNR, CDR2 FQNEAQ (reference sequence). CDR3 bases: TGTGCCAGCAGCTTACCACTGAAAGGCACAGATACGCAGTATTTT. Its protein is CASSLPLKGTDTQYF.

This rearrangement joins TRBV11-2 to TRBJ2-6; D is perhaps TRBD1 (5 bases). Trimming took off 5 bases at V and 1 base at J, with 15 bases between the two ends. Germline V CDR1 and CDR2: SGHAT, FQNNGV. The CDR3 spans 17 residues. As DNA, the CDR3 is TGTGCCAGCAGCCACCGGGCAGGGCGTTCTGGGGCCAACGTCCTGACTTTC. Its translation is CASSHRAGRSGANVLTF.

This chain links TRBV15 with TRBJ2-1, with 11 bases matching TRBD2. CDR1 is LNHNV and CDR2 is YYDKDF in the germline V gene (reference sequence). V was clipped by 0 bases and J by 15 bases; unmatched bases: 7. The CDR3 length is 14 residues. The DNA of the CDR3 is TGTGCCACCAGCAGAGACCTAATAGCGGGAGGGCTGTTCTTC. This gives the protein CATSRDLIAGGLFF.

The chain has TRBV11-2 and TRBJ2-3, with a weak D call TRBD1 (7 bases). Trimming removed 5 bases from V and 2 bases from J, with 17 bases in between. The CDR3 spans 16 residues. Looked up from germline, CDR1 is SGHAT and CDR2 is FQNNGV. CDR3 sequence (DNA): TGTGCCAGCAGCCCGCGGGACAGTCCATTCACAGATACGCAGTATTTT. This gives the protein CASSPRDSPFTDTQYF.

The rearrangement uses TRBV5-1 and TRBJ1-4; a possible D gene is TRBD1 (6 bases). V lost 8 bases and J lost 4, with 12 bases in between. CDR3 length: 13 residues. From germline, CDR1 is SGHRS and CDR2 YFSETQ. For the CDR3, the DNA is TGCGCCAGTTCGACAGGAGTTAATGAAAAACTGTTTTTT. Translation: CASSTGVNEKLFF.

This sequence joins TRBV5-1 and TRBJ2-4; weak D call: TRBD2 (6 bases). The CDR3 is made up of 17 amino acids. Trimming left V 0 bases short and J 0 bases short, with 13 bases between. The V gene's germline CDR1 is SGHRS and CDR2 YFSETQ. CDR3 sequence: CASSLDGTRLAKNIQYF. CDR3 bases: TGCGCCAGCAGCTTGGACGGGACTCGATTAGCCAAAAACATTCAGTACTTC.

V is TRBV5-6 and J is TRBJ2-7, with D unclear. Germline V gene sequence: CDR1 SGHDT, CDR2 YYEEEE. The CDR3 has 12 residues. Trimming took off 0 bases at V and 3 bases at J, with 4 bases between the two ends. The CDR3 nucleotides are TGTGCCAGCAGCTTGGGAGTCTACGAGCAGTACTTC. Its translation: CASSLGVYEQYF. The full variable domain, with the rest looked up from reference TRBV5-6 and TRBJ2-7, is DAGVTQSPTHLIKTRGQQVTLRCSPKSGHDTVSWYQQALGQGPQFIFQYYEEEERQRGNFPDRFSGHQFPNYSSELNVNALLLGDSALYLCASSLGVYEQYFGPGTRLTVT.

The J gene is TRBJ2-1, the V gene TRBV4-1; D is uncertain. V lost 1 base and J lost 7, with 14 bases in between. This CDR3 has 15 residues. Per germline, CDR1 MGHRA and CDR2 YSYEKL. CDR3 residues: CASSQGLERTNEQFF. CDR3 bases: TGCGCCAGCAGCCAAGGGTTAGAGCGTACTAATGAGCAGTTCTTC.

V and J are TRBV30 and TRBJ2-1; 13 bases line up with TRBD2. Losses at the gene ends were 4 bases for V and 10 bases for J; bases not matched to a gene: 7. Germline CDR1 and CDR2: GTSNPN and SVGIG (reference sequence). The CDR3 runs 14 residues. The CDR3 coding sequence is TGTGCCTGGACTGGACTAGCGGGAGTTTACGAGCAGTTCTTC. This sequence encodes CAWTGLAGVYEQFF. The full variable domain, in which reference TRBV30 and TRBJ2-1 provide the parts outside the CDR3, is SQTIHQWPATLVQPVGSPLSLECTVEGTSNPNLYWYRQAAGRGLQLLFYSVGIGQISSEVPQNLSASRPQDRQFILSSKKLLLSDSGFYLCAWTGLAGVYEQFFGPGTRLTVL.

This CDR3 reads CASSLRESHPADTQYF. DNA for the CDR3: TGTGCCAGCAGCTTACGGGAGTCCCATCCCGCAGATACGCAGTATTTT. The rearrangement links TRBV7-6 to TRBJ2-3; TRBD2 might be the D (6 bases). Looked up from germline, CDR1 is SGHVS and CDR2 is FNYEAQ. The CDR3 is 16 residues long. Trimming stripped 2 bases from V and 4 bases from J, with 16 bases between.